This T cell receptor (beta chain) was observed in a study of beta chain features in type 1 diabetes. This clone was detected a few times. Its target is unknown. Other DNA sequences within the sample encode an identical CDR3. Trimming shortened V by 5 bases and J by 2 bases, and 9 bases separated the two germline ends. This CDR3 is built from 13 residues. Germline lookup yields CDR1 SGHTA and CDR2 FQGNSA. The authors reverse transcribed all of the isolated RNA, so sequencing captured expressed TCRB transcripts. It was found that naive, central memory and regulatory T cell samples averaged about 3.5 million reads. TCRdb's table, derived via immunoSEQ multiplex PCR, lists solely in-frame clones and lacks some. Of 330,000 or so clones in the sample, roughly 21% were seen once. Study-wide findings and caveats: Equally in patients and controls, shorter templates might have been favored by PCR. All four CD4+ subsets from Type 1 diabetes patients carried moderately but significantly shorter TCRB CDR3s. For patients, the naive, central memory and Treg TCRB repertoires appeared more alike than for healthy donors.

Sequencing was performed on naive CD4+ T cells from blood. This chain connects TRBV7-2 to TRBJ1-1, with a tentative D call TRBD1 (5 bases). The clonotype was recovered from a woman aged 18 to 35 in good health. The CDR3 region has the DNA TGTGCCAGCAGCACCCAGGGAAACACTGAAGCTTTCTTT. Protein: CASSTQGNTEAFF.